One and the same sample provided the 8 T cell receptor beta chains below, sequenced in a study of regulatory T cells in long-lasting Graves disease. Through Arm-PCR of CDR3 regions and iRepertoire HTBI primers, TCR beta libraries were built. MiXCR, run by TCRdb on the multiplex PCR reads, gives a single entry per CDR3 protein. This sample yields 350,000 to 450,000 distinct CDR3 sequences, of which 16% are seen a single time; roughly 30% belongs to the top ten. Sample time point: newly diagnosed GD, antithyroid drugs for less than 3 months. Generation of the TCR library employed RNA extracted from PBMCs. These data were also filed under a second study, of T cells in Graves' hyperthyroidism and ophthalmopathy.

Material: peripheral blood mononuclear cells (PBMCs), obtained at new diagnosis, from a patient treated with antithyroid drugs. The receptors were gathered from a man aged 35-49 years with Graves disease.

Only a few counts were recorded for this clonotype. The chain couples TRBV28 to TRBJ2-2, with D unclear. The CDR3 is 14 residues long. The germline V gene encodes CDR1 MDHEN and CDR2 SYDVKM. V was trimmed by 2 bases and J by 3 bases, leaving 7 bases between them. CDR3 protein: CASSLQAYTGELFF. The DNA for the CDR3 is TGTGCCAGCAGTTTACAGGCTTACACCGGGGAGCTGTTTTTT. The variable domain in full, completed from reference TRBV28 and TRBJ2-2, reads DVKVTQSSRYLVKRTGEKVFLECVQDMDHENMFWYRQDPGLGLRLIYFSYDVKMKEKGDIPEGYSVSREKKERFSLILESASTNQTSMYLCASSLQAYTGELFFGEGSRLTVL.

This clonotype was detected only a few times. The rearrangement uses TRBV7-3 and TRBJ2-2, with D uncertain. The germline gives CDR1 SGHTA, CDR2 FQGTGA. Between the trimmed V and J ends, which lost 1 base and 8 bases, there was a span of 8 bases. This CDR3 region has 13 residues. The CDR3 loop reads CASSLIGRGELFF. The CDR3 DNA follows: TGTGCCAGCAGCTTAATCGGGCGGGGGGAGCTGTTTTTT. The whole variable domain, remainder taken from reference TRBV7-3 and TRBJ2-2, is GAGVSQTPSNKVTEKGKYVELRCDPISGHTALYWYRQSLGQGPEFLIYFQGTGAADDSGLPNDRFFAVRPEGSVSTLKIQRTERGDSAVYLCASSLIGRGELFFGEGSRLTVL.

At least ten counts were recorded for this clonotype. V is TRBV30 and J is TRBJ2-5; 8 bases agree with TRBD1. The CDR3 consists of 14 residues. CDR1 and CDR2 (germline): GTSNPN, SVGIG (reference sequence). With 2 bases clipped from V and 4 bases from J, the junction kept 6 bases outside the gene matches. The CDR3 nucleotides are TGTGCCTGGAGTACACAGGGGGTGGGAGAGACCCAGTACTTC. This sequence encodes CAWSTQGVGETQYF.

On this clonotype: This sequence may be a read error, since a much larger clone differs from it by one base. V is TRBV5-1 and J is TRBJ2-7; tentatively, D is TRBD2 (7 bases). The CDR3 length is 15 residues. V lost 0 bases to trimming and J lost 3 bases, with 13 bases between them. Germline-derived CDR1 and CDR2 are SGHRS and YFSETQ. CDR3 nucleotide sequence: TGCGCCAGCAGCTTGGTCGTAGGGGGGGGCTACGAGCAGTACTTC. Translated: CASSLVVGGGYEQYF. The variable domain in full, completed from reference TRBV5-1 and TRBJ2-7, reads KAGVTQTPRYLIKTRGQQVTLSCSPISGHRSVSWYQQTPGQGLQFLFEYFSETQRNKGNFPGRFSGRQFSNSRSEMNVSTLELGDSALYLCASSLVVGGGYEQYFGPGTRLTVT.

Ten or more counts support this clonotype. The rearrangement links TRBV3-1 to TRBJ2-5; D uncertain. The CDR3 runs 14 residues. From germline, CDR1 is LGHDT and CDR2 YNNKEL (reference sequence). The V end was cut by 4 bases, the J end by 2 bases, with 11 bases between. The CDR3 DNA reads TGTGCCAGCAGCCCCTCCACTGTGCAAGAGACCCAGTACTTC. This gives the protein CASSPSTVQETQYF.

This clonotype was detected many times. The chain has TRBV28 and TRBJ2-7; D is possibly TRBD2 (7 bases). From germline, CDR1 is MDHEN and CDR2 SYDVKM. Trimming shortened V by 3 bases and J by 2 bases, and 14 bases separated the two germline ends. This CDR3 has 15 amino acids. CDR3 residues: CASSFGRGRTYEQYF. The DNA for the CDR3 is TGTGCCAGCAGTTTCGGGCGGGGGCGAACCTACGAGCAGTACTTC.

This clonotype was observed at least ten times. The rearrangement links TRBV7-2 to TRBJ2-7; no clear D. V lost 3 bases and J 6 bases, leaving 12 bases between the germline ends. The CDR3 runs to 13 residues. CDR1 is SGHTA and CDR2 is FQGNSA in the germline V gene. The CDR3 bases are TGTGCCAGCAGCTTCGCCTCGGCCGGCGAGCAGTACTTC. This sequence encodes CASSFASAGEQYF. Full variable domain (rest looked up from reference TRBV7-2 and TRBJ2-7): GAGVSQSPSNKVTEKGKDVELRCDPISGHTALYWYRQSLGQGLEFLIYFQGNSAPDKSGLPSDRFSAERTGGSVSTLTIQRTQQEDSAVYLCASSFASAGEQYFGPGTRLTVT.

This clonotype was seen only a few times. The CDR3 bases are TGTGCCAGCTCACTAGCGGAAACAAGGGGAGATACGCAGTATTTT. Translation: CASSLAETRGDTQYF. The chain employs TRBV18 and TRBJ2-3, with D possibly TRBD2 on 6 matching bases. V was clipped by 4 bases and J by 5 bases, with 16 bases between them. The CDR3 is 15 amino acids. Germline loops: CDR1 KGHSH, CDR2 LQKENI.